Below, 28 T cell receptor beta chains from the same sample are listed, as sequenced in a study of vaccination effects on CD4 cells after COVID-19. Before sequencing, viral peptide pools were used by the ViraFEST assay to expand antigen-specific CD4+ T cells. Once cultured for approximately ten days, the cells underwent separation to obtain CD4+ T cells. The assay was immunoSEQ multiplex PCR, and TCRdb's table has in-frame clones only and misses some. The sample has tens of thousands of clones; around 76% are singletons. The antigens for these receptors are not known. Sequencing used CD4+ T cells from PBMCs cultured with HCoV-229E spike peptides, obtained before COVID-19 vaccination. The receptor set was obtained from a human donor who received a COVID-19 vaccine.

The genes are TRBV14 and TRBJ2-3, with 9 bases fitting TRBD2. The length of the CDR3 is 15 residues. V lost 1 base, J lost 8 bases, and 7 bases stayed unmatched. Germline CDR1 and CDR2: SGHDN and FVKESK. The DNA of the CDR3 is TGTGCCAGCAGCCAAGTCGGCGGGGGGGCAGGTACGCAGTATTTT. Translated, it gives CASSQVGGGAGTQYF.

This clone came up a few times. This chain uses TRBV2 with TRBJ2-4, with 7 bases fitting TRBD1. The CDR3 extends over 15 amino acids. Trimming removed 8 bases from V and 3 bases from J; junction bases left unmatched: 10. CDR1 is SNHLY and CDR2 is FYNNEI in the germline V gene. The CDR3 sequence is CASGDYRGNKNIQYF. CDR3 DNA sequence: TGTGCCAGCGGAGACTACAGGGGAAACAAAAACATTCAGTACTTC.

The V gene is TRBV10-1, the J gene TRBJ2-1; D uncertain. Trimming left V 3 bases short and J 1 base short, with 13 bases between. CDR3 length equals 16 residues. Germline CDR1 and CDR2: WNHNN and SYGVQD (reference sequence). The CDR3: CASSDAVGSSYNEQFF. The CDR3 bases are TGCGCCAGCAGTGATGCTGTCGGTTCATCCTACAATGAGCAGTTCTTC.

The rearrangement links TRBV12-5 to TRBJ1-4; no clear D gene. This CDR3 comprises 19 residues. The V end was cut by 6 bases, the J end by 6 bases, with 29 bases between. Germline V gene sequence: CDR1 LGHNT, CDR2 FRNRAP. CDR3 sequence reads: CASGRSLGLRSAGYEKLFF. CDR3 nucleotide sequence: TGTGCTAGTGGCCGCTCCTTAGGGTTAAGATCGGCAGGTTATGAAAAACTGTTTTTT.

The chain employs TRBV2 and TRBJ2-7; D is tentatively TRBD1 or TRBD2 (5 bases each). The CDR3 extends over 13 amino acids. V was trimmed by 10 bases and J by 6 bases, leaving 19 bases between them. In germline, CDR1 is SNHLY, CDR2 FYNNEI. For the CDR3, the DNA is TGTGCCACCCAACCCTTGGGGACGCCCGAGCAGTACGTC. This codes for CATQPLGTPEQYV.

The CDR3 coding sequence is TGTGCCACCAGTATGGGGGGGCAAGAGACCCAGTACTTC. Residues: CATSMGGQETQYF. The rearrangement joins TRBV24-1 to TRBJ2-5, with 7 bases that match TRBD2. Germline CDR1 and CDR2: KGHDR and SFDVKD. V lost 6 bases, J lost 2 bases, and 2 bases stayed unmatched. The CDR3 covers 13 residues.

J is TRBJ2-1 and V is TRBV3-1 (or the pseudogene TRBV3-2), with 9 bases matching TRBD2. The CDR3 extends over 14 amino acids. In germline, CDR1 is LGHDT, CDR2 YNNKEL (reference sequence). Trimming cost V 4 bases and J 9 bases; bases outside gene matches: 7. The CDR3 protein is CASSRRGGRGEQFF. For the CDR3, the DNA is TGTGCCAGCAGCCGGCGGGGGGGGCGCGGTGAGCAGTTCTTC.

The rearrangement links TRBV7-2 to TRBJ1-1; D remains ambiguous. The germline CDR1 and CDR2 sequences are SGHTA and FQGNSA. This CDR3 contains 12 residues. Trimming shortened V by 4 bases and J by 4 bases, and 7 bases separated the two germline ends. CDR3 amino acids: CASSWVSTEAFF. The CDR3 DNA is TGTGCCAGCAGCTGGGTCAGCACTGAAGCTTTCTTT.

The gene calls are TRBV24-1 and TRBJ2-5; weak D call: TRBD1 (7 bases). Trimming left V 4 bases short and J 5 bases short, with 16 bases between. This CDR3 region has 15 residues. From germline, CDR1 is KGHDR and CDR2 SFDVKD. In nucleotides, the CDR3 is TGTGCCACCAGTGAACCGACAGGGAGGTTGGAGACCCAGTACTTC. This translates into CATSEPTGRLETQYF.

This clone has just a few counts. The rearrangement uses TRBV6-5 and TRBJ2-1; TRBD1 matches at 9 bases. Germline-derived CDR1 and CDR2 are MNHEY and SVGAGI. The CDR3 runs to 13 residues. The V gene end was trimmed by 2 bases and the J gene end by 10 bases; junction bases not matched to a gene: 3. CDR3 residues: CASSYHRGREQFF. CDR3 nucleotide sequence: TGTGCCAGCAGTTACCACAGGGGGCGGGAGCAGTTCTTC.

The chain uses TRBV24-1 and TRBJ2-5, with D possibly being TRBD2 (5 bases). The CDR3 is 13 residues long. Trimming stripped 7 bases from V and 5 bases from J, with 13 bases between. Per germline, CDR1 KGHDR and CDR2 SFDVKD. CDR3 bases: TGTGCCACCAGGCCCAGCGGCCGGGAGACCCAGTACTTC. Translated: CATRPSGRETQYF.

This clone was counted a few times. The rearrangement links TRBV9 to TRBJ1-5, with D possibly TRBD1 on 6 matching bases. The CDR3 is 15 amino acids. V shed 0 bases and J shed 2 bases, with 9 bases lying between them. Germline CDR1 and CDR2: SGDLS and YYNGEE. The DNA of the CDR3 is TGTGCCAGCAGCGTAGACGCAGGGGGCAATCAGCCCCAGCATTTT. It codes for CASSVDAGGNQPQHF.

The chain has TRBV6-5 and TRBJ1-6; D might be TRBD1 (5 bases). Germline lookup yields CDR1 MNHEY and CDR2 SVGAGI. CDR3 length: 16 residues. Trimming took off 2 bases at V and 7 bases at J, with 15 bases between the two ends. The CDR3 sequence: CASSYPVAGINSPLHF. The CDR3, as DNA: TGTGCCAGCAGTTACCCTGTGGCAGGGATAAATTCACCCCTCCACTTT.

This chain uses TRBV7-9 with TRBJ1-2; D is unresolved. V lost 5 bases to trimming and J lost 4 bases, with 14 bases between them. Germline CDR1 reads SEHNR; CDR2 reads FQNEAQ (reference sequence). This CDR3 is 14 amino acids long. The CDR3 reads CASSPSDGTYGYTF. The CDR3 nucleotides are TGTGCCAGCAGCCCATCGGACGGAACCTATGGCTACACCTTC.

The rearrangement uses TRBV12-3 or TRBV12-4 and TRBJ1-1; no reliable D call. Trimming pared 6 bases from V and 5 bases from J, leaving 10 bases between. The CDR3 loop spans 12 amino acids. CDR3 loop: CASSPWRTEAFF. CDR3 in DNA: TGTGCCAGCAGCCCCTGGCGGACTGAAGCTTTCTTT.

The CDR3 loop reads CATSERTGPQETQYF. The CDR3 DNA follows: TGTGCCACCAGTGAGCGGACAGGGCCCCAAGAGACCCAGTACTTC. The gene calls are TRBV24-1 and TRBJ2-5; 8 bases agree with TRBD1. Germline assignment: CDR1 KGHDR and CDR2 SFDVKD. Trimming took 4 bases from V and 1 from J; bases not matched to a gene: 4. CDR3 length: 15 amino acids.

As DNA, the CDR3 is TGTGCCAGCAGCTCGGAACCCTTCCGGGGTCCTTGGGCAGATACGCAGTATTTT. Amino acids: CASSSEPFRGPWADTQYF. The genes are TRBV7-2 and TRBJ2-3; weak D call: TRBD2 (5 bases). Germline V gene data show CDR1 as SGHTA and CDR2 as FQGNSA. CDR3 length: 18 residues. V was clipped by 4 bases and J by 4 bases, with 24 bases between them. Supplemented by reference TRBV7-2 and TRBJ2-3, the full variable domain reads GAGVSQSPSNKVTEKGKDVELRCDPISGHTALYWYRQSLGQGLEFLIYFQGNSAPDKSGLPSDRFSAERTGGSVSTLTIQRTQQEDSAVYLCASSSEPFRGPWADTQYFGPGTRLTVL.

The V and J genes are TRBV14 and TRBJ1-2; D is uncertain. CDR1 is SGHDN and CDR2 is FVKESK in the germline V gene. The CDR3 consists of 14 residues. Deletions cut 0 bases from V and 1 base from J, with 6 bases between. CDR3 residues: CASSQDLGNYGYTF. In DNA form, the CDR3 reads TGTGCCAGCAGCCAAGATCTTGGTAACTATGGCTACACCTTC.

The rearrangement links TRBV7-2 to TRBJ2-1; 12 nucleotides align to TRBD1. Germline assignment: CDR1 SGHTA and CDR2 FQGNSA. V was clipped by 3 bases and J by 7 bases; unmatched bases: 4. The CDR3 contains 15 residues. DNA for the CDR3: TGTGCCAGCAGCTTGGGACAGGGGGCGCAAAATGAGCAGTTCTTC. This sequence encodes CASSLGQGAQNEQFF. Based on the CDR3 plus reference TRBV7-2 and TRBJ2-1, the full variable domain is GAGVSQSPSNKVTEKGKDVELRCDPISGHTALYWYRQSLGQGLEFLIYFQGNSAPDKSGLPSDRFSAERTGGSVSTLTIQRTQQEDSAVYLCASSLGQGAQNEQFFGPGTRLTVL.

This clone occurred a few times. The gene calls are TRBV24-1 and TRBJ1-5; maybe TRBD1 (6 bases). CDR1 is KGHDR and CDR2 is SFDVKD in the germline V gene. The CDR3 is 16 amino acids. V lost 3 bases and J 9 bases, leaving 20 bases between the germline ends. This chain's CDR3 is CATSDAHRGGYGPQHF. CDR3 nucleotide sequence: TGTGCCACCAGTGATGCGCATCGAGGGGGATACGGGCCCCAGCATTTT.

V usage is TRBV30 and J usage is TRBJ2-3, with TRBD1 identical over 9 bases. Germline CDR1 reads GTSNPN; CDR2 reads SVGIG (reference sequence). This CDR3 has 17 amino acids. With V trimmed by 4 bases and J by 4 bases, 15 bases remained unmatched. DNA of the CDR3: TGTGCCTGGATAGTTCTAAACAACAGGGGGCGCGCAGATACGCAGTATTTT. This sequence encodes CAWIVLNNRGRADTQYF.

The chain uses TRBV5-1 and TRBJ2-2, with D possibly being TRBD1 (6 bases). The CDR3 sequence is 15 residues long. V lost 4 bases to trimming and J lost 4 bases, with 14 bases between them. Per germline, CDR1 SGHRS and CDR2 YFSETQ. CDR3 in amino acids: CASSPPTGATGELFF. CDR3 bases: TGCGCCAGCAGCCCTCCGACAGGAGCCACCGGGGAGCTGTTTTTT.

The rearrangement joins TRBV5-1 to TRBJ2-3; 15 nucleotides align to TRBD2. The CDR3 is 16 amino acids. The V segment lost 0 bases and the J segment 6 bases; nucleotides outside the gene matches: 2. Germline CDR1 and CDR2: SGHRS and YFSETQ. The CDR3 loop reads CASSLAGTSGGDTQYF. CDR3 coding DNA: TGCGCCAGCAGCTTGGCCGGGACTAGCGGGGGGGATACGCAGTATTTT.

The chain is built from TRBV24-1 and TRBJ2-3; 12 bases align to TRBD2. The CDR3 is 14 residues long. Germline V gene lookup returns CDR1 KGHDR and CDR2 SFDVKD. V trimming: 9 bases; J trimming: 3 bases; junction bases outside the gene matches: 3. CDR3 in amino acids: CATRTSGATDTQYF. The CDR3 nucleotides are TGTGCCACCCGGACTAGCGGGGCAACAGATACGCAGTATTTT.

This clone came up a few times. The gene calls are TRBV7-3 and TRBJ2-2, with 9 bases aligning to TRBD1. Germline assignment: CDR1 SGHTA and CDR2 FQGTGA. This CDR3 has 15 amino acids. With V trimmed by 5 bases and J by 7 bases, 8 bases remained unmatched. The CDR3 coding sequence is TGTGCCAGCAGCACCACAGGGGGCTCAAGCGGGGAGCTGTTTTTT. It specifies CASSTTGGSSGELFF.

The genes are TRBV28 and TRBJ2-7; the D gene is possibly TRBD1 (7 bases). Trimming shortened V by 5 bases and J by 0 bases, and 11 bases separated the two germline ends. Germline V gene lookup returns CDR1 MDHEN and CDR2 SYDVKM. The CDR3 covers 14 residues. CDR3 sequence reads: CASSTQGGSYEQYV. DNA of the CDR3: TGTGCCAGCAGTACCCAGGGGGGCTCCTACGAGCAGTACGTC.

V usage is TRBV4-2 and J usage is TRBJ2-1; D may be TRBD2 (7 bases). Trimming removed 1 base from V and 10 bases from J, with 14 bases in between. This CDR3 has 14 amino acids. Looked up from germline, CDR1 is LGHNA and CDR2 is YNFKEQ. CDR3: CASSQAGGPWEQFF. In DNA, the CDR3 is TGTGCCAGCAGCCAAGCCGGGGGGCCATGGGAGCAGTTCTTC.

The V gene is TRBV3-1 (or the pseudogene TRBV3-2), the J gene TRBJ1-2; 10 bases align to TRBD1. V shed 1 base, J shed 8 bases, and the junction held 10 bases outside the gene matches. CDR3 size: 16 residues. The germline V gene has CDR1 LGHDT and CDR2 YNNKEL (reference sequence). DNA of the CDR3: TGTGCCAGCAGCCAAGCCAGACAGGGGGCGCCTTTAGGCTACACCTTC. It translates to CASSQARQGAPLGYTF.